Listed here are 14 T cell receptor beta chains from one sample, sequenced in a study of shared clonotypes between healthy human individuals. Clones were read by immunoSEQ multiplex PCR, and TCRdb kept only the in-frame ones, dropping some. The sample lists 2,100,000 or so clones; more than 90% were seen once. The specimen sequenced was naive CD4+ T cells sorted from blood. Subset given: CD45RA+ positively selected. These receptors were taken from a young man in good health.

Comments on this clone: Other DNA sequences of this sample code for an identical CDR3. V gene TRBV29-1 combines with J gene TRBJ1-3; TRBD1 aligns across 10 bases. After removal of 6 bases from V and 1 base from J, the junction contained 0 bases not matched to a gene. CDR1 is SQVTM, CDR2 ANQGSEA, per germline. CDR3 length equals 13 residues. The CDR3 DNA follows: TGCAGCGTGGGACAGGGGTCTGGAAACACCATATATTTT. Translation: CSVGQGSGNTIYF.

This chain joins TRBV7-9 and TRBJ2-7; 7 bases line up with TRBD1. Germline values: CDR1 SEHNR, CDR2 FQNEAQ (reference sequence). V lost 4 bases and J lost 12; bases outside the gene matches: 9. The CDR3 runs 12 residues. The CDR3 sequence: CASSSGQSNPYF. CDR3 bases: TGTGCCAGCAGCTCGGGACAGTCCAACCCGTACTTC.

The V gene is TRBV28, the J gene TRBJ1-5; D gene uncertain. The CDR3 consists of 15 residues. Germline V gene sequence: CDR1 MDHEN, CDR2 SYDVKM. V shed 1 base and J shed 0 bases, with 7 bases lying between them. DNA for the CDR3: TGTGCCAGCAGTTTATCCGGACTTAGCAATCAGCCCCAGCATTTT. This gives the protein CASSLSGLSNQPQHF.

The rearrangement joins TRBV5-1 to TRBJ1-2, with 9 bases matching TRBD1. The CDR3 has 15 residues. Germline V gene data show CDR1 as SGHRS and CDR2 as YFSETQ. V dropped 0 bases and J dropped 8; count of bases not matched to a gene: 8. This CDR3 reads CASSLAGDRAGGYTF. In nucleotides, the CDR3 is TGCGCCAGCAGCTTGGCGGGGGACAGGGCAGGAGGCTACACCTTC. Variable domain in full (rest from reference TRBV5-1 and TRBJ1-2): KAGVTQTPRYLIKTRGQQVTLSCSPISGHRSVSWYQQTPGQGLQFLFEYFSETQRNKGNFPGRFSGRQFSNSRSEMNVSTLELGDSALYLCASSLAGDRAGGYTFGSGTRLTVV.

The CDR3 DNA sequence: TGTGCCAGCAGTGAAAGGCGGGAGCGAGATACGCAGTATTTT. Translation gives CASSERRERDTQYF. The gene calls are TRBV6-1 and TRBJ2-3; TRBD2 agrees at 7 bases. There are 14 residues in the CDR3. Germline CDR1 reads MNHNS; CDR2 reads SASEGT. V lost 2 bases, J lost 5 bases, and 4 bases stayed unmatched.

This sequence joins TRBV19 and TRBJ1-1, with 8 bases that match TRBD1. Germline V gene data show CDR1 as LNHDA and CDR2 as SQIVND (reference sequence). The CDR3 runs 15 residues. V lost 0 bases and J lost 4; bases outside the gene matches: 4. The CDR3 nucleotides are TGTGCCAGTAGTATAGACAGGGGGCGCGGCACTGAAGCTTTCTTT. Translating gives CASSIDRGRGTEAFF.

The gene calls are TRBV25-1 and TRBJ1-6; TRBD1 matches 9 bases. With V trimmed by 5 bases and J by 8 bases, 4 bases remained unmatched. Germline CDR1 MGHDK, CDR2 SYGVNS. This CDR3 contains 14 residues. In DNA, the CDR3 is TGTGCCAGCAGTAAAACAGGGGGCCATTCACCCCTCCACTTT. This codes for CASSKTGGHSPLHF.

This chain joins TRBV5-5 and TRBJ2-2; D gene unclear. Germline-derived CDR1 and CDR2 are SGHKS and YYEKEE (reference sequence). V lost 2 bases, J lost 2 bases, and 13 bases lay in between. CDR3 length: 16 residues. CDR3 residues: CASSLDPATNTGELFF. CDR3 sequence (DNA): TGTGCCAGCAGCTTAGATCCGGCTACCAACACCGGGGAGCTGTTTTTT.

The chain recombines TRBV4-1 with TRBJ1-1, with TRBD1 identical over 8 bases. The CDR3 contains 15 residues. V gave up 1 base and J gave up 1 base; unmatched junction bases: 2. CDR1 is MGHRA and CDR2 is YSYEKL in the germline V gene. The CDR3 nucleotides are TGCGCCAGCAGCCAAGGTCAGGGGGCGAACACTGAAGCTTTCTTT. Translating it yields CASSQGQGANTEAFF.

The chain employs TRBV6-5 and TRBJ2-3; 9 nucleotides align to TRBD2. J gave up 4 bases and V 6 bases, and 5 bases lay outside the gene matches. The CDR3 is made up of 14 amino acids. Germline values: CDR1 MNHEY, CDR2 SVGAGI. This CDR3 is CASRTGLASDTQYF. CDR3 coding DNA: TGTGCCAGCAGGACGGGACTAGCCTCAGATACGCAGTATTTT.

The rearrangement uses TRBV5-4 and TRBJ2-2; possible D gene TRBD1, 7 bases. The CDR3 length is 15 residues. The germline V gene has CDR1 SGHNT and CDR2 YYREEE (reference sequence). The V gene lost 0 bases and the J gene lost 6 bases, with 12 bases spanning the gap. Here the CDR3 reads CASSLGQGGSGELFF. CDR3 in DNA: TGTGCCAGCAGCTTGGGGCAGGGGGGCTCCGGGGAGCTGTTTTTT.

This chain uses TRBV6-5 with TRBJ2-1; 7 nucleotides line up with TRBD1. The CDR3 is made up of 14 amino acids. CDR1 is MNHEY, CDR2 SVGAGI, per germline. Losses at the gene ends were 6 bases for V and 5 bases for J; bases not matched to a gene: 7. The CDR3 bases are TGTGCCAGCAGCAGACAGGGAACAGACAATGAGCAGTTCTTC. Protein sequence: CASSRQGTDNEQFF.

V gene TRBV5-1 combines with J gene TRBJ1-4, with D uncertain. The germline CDR1 and CDR2 sequences are SGHRS and YFSETQ. The CDR3 sequence is 16 residues long. Trimming removed 1 base at V and 0 bases at J, with 10 bases between. The DNA of the CDR3 is TGCGCCAGCAGCTTGTTCGGGGAGGCAACTAATGAAAAACTGTTTTTT. Its translation: CASSLFGEATNEKLFF.

The chain has TRBV30 and TRBJ2-2; TRBD1 matches 7 bases. Germline values: CDR1 GTSNPN, CDR2 SVGIG (reference sequence). Germline trimming cut 8 bases from V and 0 bases from J; bases unmatched to any gene: 3. This CDR3 is 13 amino acids long. The CDR3, as DNA: TGTGCCGGGACAGTGACGAACACCGGGGAGCTGTTTTTT. Translation gives CAGTVTNTGELFF.